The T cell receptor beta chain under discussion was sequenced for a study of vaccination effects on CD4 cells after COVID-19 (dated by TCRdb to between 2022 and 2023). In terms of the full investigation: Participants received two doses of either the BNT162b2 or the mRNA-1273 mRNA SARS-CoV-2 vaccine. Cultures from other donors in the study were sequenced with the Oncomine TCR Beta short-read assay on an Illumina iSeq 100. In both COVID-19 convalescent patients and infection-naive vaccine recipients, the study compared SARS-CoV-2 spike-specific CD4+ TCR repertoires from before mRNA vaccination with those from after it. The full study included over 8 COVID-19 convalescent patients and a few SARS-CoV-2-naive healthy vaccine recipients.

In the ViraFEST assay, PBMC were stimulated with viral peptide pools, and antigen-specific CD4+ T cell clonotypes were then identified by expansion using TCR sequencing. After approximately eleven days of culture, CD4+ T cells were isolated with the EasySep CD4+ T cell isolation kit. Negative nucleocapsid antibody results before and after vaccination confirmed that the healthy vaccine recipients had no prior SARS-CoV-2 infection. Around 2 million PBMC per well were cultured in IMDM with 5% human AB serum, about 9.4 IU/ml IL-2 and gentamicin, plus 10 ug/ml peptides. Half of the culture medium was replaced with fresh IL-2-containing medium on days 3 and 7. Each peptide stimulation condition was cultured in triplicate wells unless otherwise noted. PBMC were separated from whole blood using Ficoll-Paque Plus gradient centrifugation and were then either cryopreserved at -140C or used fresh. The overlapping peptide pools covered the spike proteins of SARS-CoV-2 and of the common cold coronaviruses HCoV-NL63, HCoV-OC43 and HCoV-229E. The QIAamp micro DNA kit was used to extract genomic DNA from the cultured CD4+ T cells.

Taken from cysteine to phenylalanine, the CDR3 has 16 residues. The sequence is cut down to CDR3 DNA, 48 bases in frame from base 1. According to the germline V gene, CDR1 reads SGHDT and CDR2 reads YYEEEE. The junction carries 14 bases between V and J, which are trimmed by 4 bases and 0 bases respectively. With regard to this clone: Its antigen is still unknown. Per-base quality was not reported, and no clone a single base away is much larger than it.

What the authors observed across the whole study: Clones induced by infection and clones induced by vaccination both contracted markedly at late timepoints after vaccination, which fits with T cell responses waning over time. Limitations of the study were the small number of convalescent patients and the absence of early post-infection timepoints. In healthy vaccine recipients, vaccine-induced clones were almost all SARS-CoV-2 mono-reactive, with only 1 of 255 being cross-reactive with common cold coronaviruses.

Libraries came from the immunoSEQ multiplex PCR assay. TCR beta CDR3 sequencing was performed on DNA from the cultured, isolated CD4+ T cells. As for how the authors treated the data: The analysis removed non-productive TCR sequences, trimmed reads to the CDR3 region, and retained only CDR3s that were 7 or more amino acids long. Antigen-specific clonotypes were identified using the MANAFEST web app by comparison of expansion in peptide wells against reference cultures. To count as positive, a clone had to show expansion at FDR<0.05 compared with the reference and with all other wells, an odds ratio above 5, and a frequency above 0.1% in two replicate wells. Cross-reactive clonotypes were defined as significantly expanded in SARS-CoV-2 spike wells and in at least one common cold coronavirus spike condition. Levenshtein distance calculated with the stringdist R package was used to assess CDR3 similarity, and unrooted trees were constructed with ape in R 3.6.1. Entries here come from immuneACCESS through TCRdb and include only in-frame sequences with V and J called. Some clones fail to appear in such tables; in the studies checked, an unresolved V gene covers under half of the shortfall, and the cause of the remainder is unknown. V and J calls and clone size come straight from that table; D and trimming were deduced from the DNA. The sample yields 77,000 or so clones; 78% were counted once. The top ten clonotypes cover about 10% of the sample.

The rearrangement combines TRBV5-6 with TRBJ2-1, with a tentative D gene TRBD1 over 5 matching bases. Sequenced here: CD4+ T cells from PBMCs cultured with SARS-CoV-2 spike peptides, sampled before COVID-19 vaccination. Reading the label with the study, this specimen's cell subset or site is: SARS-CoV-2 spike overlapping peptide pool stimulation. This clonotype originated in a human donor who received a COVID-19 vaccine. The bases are TGTGCCAGCAGCCGCAGACAGTGGAGCTCCTACAATGAGCAGTTCTTC. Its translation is CASSRRQWSSYNEQFF.